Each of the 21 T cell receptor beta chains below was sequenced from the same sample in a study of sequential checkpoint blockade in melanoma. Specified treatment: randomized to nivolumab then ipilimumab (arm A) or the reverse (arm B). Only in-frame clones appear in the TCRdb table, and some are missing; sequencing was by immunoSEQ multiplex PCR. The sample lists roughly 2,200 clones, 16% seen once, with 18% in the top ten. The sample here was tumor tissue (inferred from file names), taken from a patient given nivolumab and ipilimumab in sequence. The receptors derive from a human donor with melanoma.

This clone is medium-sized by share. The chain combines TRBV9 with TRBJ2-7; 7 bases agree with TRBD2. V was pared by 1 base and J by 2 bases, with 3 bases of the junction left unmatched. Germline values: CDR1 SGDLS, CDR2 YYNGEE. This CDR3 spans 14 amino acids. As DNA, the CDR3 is TGTGCCAGCAGCGTATGGGAGGGGACCTACGAGCAGTACGTC. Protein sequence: CASSVWEGTYEQYV.

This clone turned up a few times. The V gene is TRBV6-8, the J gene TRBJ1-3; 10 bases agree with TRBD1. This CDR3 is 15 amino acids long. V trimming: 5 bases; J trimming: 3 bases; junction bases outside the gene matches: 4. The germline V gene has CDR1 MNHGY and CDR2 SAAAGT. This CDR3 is CASSPDRGSGNTIYF. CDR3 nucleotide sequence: TGTGCCAGCAGTCCGGACAGGGGGAGTGGAAACACCATATATTTT.

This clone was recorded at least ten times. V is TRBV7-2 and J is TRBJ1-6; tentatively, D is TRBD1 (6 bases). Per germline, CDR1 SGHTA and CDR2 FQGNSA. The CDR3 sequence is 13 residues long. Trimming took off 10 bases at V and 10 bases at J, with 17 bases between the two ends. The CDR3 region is CATKEGEESPLHF. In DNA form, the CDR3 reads TGTGCCACAAAGGAGGGGGAGGAGTCACCCCTCCACTTT.

CDR3 amino acids: CASSYEYRGTVPYF. Here the CDR3 DNA reads TGTGCCAGCAGTTACGAGTACAGGGGCACCGTTCCGTACTTC. The rearrangement links TRBV6-8 to TRBJ2-5; 7 nucleotides align to TRBD1. V lost 2 bases to trimming and J lost 13 bases; unmatched junction nucleotides: 13. Germline V gene data show CDR1 as MNHGY and CDR2 as SAAAGT. This CDR3 is 14 amino acids long.

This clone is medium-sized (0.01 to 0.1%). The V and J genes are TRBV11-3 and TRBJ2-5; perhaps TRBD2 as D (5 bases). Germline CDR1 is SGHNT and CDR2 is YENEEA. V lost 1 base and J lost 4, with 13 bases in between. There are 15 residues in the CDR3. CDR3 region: CASSLGWRGRETQYF. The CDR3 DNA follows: TGTGCCAGCAGCTTAGGGTGGAGAGGGAGAGAGACCCAGTACTTC.

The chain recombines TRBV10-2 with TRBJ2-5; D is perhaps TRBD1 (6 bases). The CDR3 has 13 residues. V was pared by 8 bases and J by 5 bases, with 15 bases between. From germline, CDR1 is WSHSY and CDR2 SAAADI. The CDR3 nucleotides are TGCGCCAGCGGGGCCAATGGGGGCGAGACCCAGTACTTC. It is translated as CASGANGGETQYF.

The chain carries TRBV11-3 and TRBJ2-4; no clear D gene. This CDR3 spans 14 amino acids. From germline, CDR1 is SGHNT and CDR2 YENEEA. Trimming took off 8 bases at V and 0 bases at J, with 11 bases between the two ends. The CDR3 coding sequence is TGTGCCAGCTCCGACGGCCTAGCCAAAAACATTCAGTACTTC. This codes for CASSDGLAKNIQYF.

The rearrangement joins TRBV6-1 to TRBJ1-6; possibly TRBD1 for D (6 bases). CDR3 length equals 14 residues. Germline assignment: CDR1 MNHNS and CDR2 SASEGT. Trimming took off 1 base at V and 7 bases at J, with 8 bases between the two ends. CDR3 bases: TGTGCCAGCAGTGAAGAGGGGGAGAATTCACCCCTCCACTTT. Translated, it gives CASSEEGENSPLHF.

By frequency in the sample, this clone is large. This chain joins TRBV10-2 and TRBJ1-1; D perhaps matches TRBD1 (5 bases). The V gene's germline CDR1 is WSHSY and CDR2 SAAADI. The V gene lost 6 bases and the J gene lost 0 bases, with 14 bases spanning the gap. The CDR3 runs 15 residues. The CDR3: CASSARGIVNTEAFF. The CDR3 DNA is TGCGCCAGCAGCGCCCGGGGGATCGTGAACACTGAAGCTTTCTTT.

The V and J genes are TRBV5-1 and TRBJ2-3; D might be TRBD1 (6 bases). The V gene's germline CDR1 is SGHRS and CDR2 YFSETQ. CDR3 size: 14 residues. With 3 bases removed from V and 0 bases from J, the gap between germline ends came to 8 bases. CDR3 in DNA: TGCGCCAGCAGCTCCCAGGGGAGCACAGATACGCAGTATTTT. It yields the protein CASSSQGSTDTQYF.

CDR3 protein: CASSIDPPHTEAFF. The CDR3 DNA reads TGTGCCAGTAGTATTGATCCGCCACACACTGAAGCTTTCTTT. This chain joins TRBV19 and TRBJ1-1; D is uncertain. This CDR3 has 14 amino acids. Germline V gives CDR1 LNHDA, CDR2 SQIVND (reference sequence). V was trimmed by 3 bases and J by 3 bases, leaving 11 bases between them.

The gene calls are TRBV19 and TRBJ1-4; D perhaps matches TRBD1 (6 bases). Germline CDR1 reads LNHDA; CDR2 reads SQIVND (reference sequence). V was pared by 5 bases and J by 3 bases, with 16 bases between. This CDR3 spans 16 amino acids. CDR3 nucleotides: TGTGCCAGTAGTGTCCTCCAGCGGGGGCCTAATGAAAAACTGTTTTTT. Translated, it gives CASSVLQRGPNEKLFF.

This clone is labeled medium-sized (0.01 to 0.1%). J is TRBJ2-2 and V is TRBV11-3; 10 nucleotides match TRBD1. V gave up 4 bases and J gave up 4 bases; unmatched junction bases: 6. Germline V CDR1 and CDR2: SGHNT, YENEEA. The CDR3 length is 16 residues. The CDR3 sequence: CASSSRTGGRTGELFF. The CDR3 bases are TGTGCCAGCAGCTCACGGACAGGGGGACGCACCGGGGAGCTGTTTTTT.

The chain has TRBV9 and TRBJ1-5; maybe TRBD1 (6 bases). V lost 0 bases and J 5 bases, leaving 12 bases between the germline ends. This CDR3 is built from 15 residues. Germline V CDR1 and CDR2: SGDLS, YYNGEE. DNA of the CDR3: TGTGCCAGCAGCGTAGATGGACAGATCCATCAGCCCCAGCATTTT. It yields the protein CASSVDGQIHQPQHF.

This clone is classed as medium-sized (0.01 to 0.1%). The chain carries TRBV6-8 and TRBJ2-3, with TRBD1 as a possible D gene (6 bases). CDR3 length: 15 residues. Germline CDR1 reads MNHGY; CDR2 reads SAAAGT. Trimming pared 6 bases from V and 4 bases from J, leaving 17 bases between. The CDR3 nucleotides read TGTGCCAGCAGGGCCACAGGGACCCGCTCAGATACGCAGTATTTT. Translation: CASRATGTRSDTQYF.

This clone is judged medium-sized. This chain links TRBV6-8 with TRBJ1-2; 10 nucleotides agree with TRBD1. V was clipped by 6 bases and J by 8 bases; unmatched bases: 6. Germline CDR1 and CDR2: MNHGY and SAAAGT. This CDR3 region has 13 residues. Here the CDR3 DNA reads TGTGCCAGCAGGGAGACAGGGGGCTTCGGCTACACCTTC. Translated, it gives CASRETGGFGYTF.

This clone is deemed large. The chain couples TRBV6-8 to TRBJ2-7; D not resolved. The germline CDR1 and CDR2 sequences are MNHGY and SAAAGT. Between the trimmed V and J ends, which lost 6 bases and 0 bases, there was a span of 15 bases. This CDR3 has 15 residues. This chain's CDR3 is CASSAEFRSSYEQYF. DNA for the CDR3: TGTGCCAGCAGCGCCGAGTTTCGAAGCTCCTACGAGCAGTACTTC.

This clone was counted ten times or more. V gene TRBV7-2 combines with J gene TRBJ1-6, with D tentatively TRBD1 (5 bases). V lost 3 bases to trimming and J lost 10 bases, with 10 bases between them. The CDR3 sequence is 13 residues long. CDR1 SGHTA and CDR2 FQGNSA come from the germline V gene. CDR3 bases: TGTGCCAGCAGCTTCCGGGGGGACTCACCCCTCCACTTT. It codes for CASSFRGDSPLHF. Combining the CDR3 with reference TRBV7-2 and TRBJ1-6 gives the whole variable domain GAGVSQSPSNKVTEKGKDVELRCDPISGHTALYWYRQSLGQGLEFLIYFQGNSAPDKSGLPSDRFSAERTGGSVSTLTIQRTQQEDSAVYLCASSFRGDSPLHFGNGTRLTVT.

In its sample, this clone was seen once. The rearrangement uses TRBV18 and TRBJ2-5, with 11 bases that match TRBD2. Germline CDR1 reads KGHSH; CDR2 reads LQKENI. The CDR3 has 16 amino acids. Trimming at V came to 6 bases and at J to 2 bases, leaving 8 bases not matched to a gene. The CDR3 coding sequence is TGTGCCAGCTCCCCCGGGACTAGCGGACCACAAGAGACCCAGTACTTC. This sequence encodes CASSPGTSGPQETQYF.

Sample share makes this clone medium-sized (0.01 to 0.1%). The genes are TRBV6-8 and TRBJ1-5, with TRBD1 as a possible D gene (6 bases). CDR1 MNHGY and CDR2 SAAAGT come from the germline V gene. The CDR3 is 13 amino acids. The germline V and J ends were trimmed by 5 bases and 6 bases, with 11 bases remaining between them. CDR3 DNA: TGTGCCAGCAGTCAGGGGATGGGTCAGCCCCAGCATTTT. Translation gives CASSQGMGQPQHF.

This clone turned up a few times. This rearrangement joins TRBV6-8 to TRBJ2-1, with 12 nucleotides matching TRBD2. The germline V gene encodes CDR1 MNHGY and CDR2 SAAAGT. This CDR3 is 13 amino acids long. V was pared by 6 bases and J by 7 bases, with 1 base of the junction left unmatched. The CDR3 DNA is TGTGCCAGCAGAGGACTAGCGGGGAATGAGCAGTTCTTC. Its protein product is CASRGLAGNEQFF.